This is a list of T cell receptor beta chains from one sample in a study of blood T cell repertoires in COVID-19. The protocol was immunoSEQ multiplex PCR, while the TCRdb copy is restricted to in-frame clones and leaves out a portion. The sample shows about 280,000 clones, around 86% of them seen only once. The specimen was peripheral blood. The origin of the receptors is a woman aged 25 to 39 who had recovered from COVID-19. Each CDR3 is given with its conserved first and last residue. A D gene is named only where the DNA matches it firmly. The listing skips clone size in some rows; elsewhere it reads once, few, many or a size class.

size	V	D	J	DNA	CDR3
NA	TRBV7-2	NA	TRBJ2-7	TGTGCCAGCAGCTTAGGCAGGGGCGGTTACGAGCAGTACTTC	CASSLGRGGYEQYF
NA	TRBV5-1	TRBD1	TRBJ2-6	TGCGCCAGCAGCCCGGACAGGGCTGCTGGGGCCAACGTCCTGACTTTC	CASSPDRAAGANVLTF
NA	TRBV4-3	TRBD2	TRBJ2-1	TGCGCCAGCAGCCAAGATGTGCTAGCGGGGGTGGGGGTGTACAATGAGCAGTTCTTC	CASSQDVLAGVGVYNEQFF
NA	TRBV4-1	TRBD1	TRBJ1-4	TGCGCCAGCAGCTTAAGGGAGACAGGGCTAAATGAAAAACTGTTTTTT	CASSLRETGLNEKLFF
NA	TRBV5-1	TRBD1	TRBJ2-1	TGCGCCAGCAGCTCAAGCCAAGACAGGGACGAGCAGTTCTTC	CASSSSQDRDEQFF
NA	TRBV28	TRBD1	TRBJ1-6	TGTGCCAGCAGTTTATATGGGACAGGGCCTTATAATTCACCCCTCCACTTT	CASSLYGTGPYNSPLHF
NA	TRBV11-2	NA	TRBJ2-3	TGTGCCAGCAGCTTATGGGCTAGCCGCGATACGCAGTATTTT	CASSLWASRDTQYF
NA	TRBV29-1	TRBD2	TRBJ2-1	TGCAGCGTTGAAGGGGCGGCTAGCGGGGGGTTAGATGAGCAGTTCTTC	CSVEGAASGGLDEQFF
NA	TRBV15	NA	TRBJ2-3	TGTGCCACCAGCCCCAGGAGAGGGGATACGCAGTATTTT	CATSPRRGDTQYF
NA	TRBV5-5	NA	TRBJ1-2	TGTGCCAGCAGCTTGTCGGGTACGGGGAACTATGGCTACACCTTC	CASSLSGTGNYGYTF
NA	TRBV6-1	NA	TRBJ2-1	TGTGCCAGCAGTGAAGTAGTAAGCACGAGCTCCTACAATGAGCAGTTCTTC	CASSEVVSTSSYNEQFF
NA	TRBV6-5	NA	TRBJ1-6	TGTGCCAGCATTCCCTGGGGGCCAGGAAATTCACCCCTCCACTTT	CASIPWGPGNSPLHF
NA	TRBV5-1	TRBD2	TRBJ2-1	TGCGCCAGCCGGAGGGCGGGGGAGGACAATGAGCAGTTCTTC	CASRRAGEDNEQFF
NA	TRBV2	TRBD1	TRBJ1-1	TGTGCCAGCAGCAACAGGGGCCTGTTTGGAGACACTGAAGCTTTCTTT	CASSNRGLFGDTEAFF
NA	TRBV3-1/TRBV3-2	NA	TRBJ2-5	TGTGCCAGCAGACGCCAGGGTGGGGAAGAGACCCAGTACTTC	CASRRQGGEETQYF
few	TRBV7-9	TRBD1	TRBJ1-2	TGTGCCAGCAGCCCCAAAACCACAGGGGGCGAAACCTATGGCTACACCTTC	CASSPKTTGGETYGYTF